Sequencing of this T cell receptor beta chain was carried out in a study of blood T cell repertoires in COVID-19. Study at large: Specimens from acute and convalescent COVID-19 originated in the United States, Italy and Spain. Sources were T cells, B-cell-depleted T cells, or PBMCs; the material itself was cDNA or gDNA.

Followed longitudinally, the Seattle patients had been enrolled during active infection. Germline CDR1 and CDR2: KGHSH and LQKENI. Trimming cost V 4 bases and J 5 bases, with 13 bases left between them. This CDR3 is built from 14 residues. In the authors' methods: Reference gene primers were amplified, and this amplification served to estimate nucleated cell counts. Sequencing used immunoSEQ multiplex PCR; TCRdb keeps in-frame clones, though not all of them. The V and J calls and the clone size are those of that table, but D and trimming were determined from the DNA. Of approximately 140,000 clones detected, 70% to 90% appear once; the ten largest clones hold more than 7.5%.

Sequenced: peripheral blood. The TCR originated in a woman aged 55-75 years with COVID-19, enrolled during active disease. V gene TRBV18 combines with J gene TRBJ2-3; maybe TRBD2 (7 bases). This chain's CDR3 is CASSLGGPQDTQYF. CDR3 DNA: TGTGCCAGCTCACTCGGGGGGCCGCAAGATACGCAGTATTTT.